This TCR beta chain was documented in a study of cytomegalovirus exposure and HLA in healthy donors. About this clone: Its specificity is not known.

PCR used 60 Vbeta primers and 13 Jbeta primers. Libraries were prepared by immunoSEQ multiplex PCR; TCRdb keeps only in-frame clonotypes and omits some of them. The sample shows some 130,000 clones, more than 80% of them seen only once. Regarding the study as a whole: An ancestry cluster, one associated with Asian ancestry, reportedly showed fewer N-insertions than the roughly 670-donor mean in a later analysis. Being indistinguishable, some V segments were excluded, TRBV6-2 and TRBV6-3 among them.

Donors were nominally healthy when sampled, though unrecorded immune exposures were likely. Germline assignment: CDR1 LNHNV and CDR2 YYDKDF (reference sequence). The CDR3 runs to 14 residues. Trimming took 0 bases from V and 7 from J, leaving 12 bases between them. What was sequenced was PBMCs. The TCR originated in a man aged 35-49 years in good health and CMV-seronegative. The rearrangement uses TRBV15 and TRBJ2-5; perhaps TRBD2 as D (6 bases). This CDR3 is CATSRDWGEGTQYF. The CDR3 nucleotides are TGTGCCACCAGCAGAGATTGGGGGGAAGGGACCCAGTACTTC.